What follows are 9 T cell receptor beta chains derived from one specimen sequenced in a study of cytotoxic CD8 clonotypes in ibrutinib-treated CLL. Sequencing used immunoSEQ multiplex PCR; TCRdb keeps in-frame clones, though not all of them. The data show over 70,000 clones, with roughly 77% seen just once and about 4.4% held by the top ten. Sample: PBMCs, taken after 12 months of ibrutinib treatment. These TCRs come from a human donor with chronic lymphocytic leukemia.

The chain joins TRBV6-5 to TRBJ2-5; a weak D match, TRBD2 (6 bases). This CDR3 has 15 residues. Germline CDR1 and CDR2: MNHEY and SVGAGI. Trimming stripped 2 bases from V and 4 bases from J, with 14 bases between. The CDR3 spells CASSYGGSWGETQYF. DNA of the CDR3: TGTGCCAGCAGTTACGGGGGGTCTTGGGGAGAGACCCAGTACTTC.

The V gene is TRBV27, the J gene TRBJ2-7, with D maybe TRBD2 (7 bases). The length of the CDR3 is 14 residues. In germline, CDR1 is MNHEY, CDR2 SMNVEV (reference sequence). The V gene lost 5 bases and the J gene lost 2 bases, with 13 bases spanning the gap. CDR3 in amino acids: CASSLRGGPYEQYF. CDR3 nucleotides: TGTGCCAGCAGTCTAAGGGGGGGGCCCTACGAGCAGTACTTC.

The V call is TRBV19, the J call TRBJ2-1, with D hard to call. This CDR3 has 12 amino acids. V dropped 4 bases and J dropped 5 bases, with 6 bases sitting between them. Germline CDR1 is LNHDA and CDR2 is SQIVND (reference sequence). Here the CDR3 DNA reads TGTGCCAGTAGTACCCCCGACAATGAGCAGTTCTTC. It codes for CASSTPDNEQFF.

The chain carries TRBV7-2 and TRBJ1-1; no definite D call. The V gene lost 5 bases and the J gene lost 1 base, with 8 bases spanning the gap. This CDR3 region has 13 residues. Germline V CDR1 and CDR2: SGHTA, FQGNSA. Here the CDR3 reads CASSQTPNTEAFF. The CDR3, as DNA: TGTGCCAGCAGCCAAACACCGAACACTGAAGCTTTCTTT.

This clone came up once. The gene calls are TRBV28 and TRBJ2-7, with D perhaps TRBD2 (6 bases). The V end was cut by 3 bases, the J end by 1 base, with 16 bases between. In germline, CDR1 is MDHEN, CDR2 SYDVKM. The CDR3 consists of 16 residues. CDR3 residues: CASSFGGSVLSYEQYF. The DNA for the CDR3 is TGTGCCAGCAGTTTCGGGGGATCAGTTCTGTCCTACGAGCAGTACTTC.

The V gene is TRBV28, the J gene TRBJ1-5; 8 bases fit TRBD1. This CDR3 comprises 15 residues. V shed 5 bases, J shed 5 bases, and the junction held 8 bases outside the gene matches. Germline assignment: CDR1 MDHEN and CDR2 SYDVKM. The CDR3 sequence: CASSPTGGPHQPQHF. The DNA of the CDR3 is TGTGCCAGCAGTCCAACAGGGGGGCCCCATCAGCCCCAGCATTTT.

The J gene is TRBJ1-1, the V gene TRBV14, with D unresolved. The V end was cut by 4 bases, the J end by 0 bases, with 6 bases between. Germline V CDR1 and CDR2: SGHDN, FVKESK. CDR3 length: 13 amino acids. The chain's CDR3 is CASSPTVNTEAFF. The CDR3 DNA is TGTGCCAGCAGCCCAACAGTGAACACTGAAGCTTTCTTT.

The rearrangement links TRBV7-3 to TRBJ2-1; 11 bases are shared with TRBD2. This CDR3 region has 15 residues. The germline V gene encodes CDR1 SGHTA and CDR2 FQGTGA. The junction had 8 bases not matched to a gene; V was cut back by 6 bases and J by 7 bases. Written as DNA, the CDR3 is TGTGCCAGCAGTTCGATAGCGGGAGGGACAAATGAGCAGTTCTTC. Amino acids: CASSSIAGGTNEQFF.

The CDR3 DNA sequence: TGTGCCAGCAGTTGGTCAGATACGCAGTATTTT. It encodes CASSWSDTQYF. The rearrangement uses TRBV28 and TRBJ2-3, with D unresolved. The CDR3 has 11 amino acids. Germline V gene data show CDR1 as MDHEN and CDR2 as SYDVKM. Between the trimmed V and J ends, which lost 4 bases and 4 bases, there was a span of 3 bases.